The rows below give T cell receptor beta chains drawn from one sample of a study of blood T cell repertoires in COVID-19. Produced via immunoSEQ multiplex PCR; TCRdb's table is partial and in-frame only. The sample shows roughly 230,000 clones, approximately 83% of them seen only once. What was sequenced was PBMCs or T cells enriched from blood (not recorded which). All receptors derive from a woman aged 60 to 75 who had recovered from COVID-19. The CDR3 runs from the conserved cysteine through the conserved F or W. A D gene is named only where the DNA matches it firmly. A row's size may be missing; if present it is once, few, many or a size class.

v_gene	d_gene	abundance	len	j_gene	CDR3aa	CDR3nt
TRBV30	NA	NA	15	TRBJ1-2	CAWTPERLPNYGYTF	TGTGCCTGGACCCCCGAGAGGCTTCCTAACTATGGCTACACCTTC
TRBV7-9	NA	NA	13	TRBJ1-3	CASSLGQRNTIYF	TGTGCCAGCAGCTTAGGACAGAGAAACACCATATATTTT
TRBV10-3	TRBD1	NA	16	TRBJ2-7	CAISEPNRGPAYEQYF	TGTGCCATCAGTGAGCCGAACAGGGGGCCAGCCTACGAGCAGTACTTC
TRBV7-9	TRBD1	NA	13	TRBJ2-1	CASSLGGQPEQFF	TGTGCCAGCAGCTTAGGGGGACAGCCCGAGCAGTTCTTC
TRBV5-8	NA	NA	12	TRBJ2-7	CASTTWTAEQYF	TGTGCCAGCACCACTTGGACAGCGGAGCAGTACTTC
TRBV11-3	NA	few	17	TRBJ1-1	CASSLGRGTGRDTEAFF	TGTGCCAGCAGCTTAGGAAGGGGTACCGGGAGGGACACTGAAGCTTTCTTT
TRBV7-9	NA	NA	14	TRBJ1-2	CASSPPGWTYGYTF	TGTGCCAGCAGCCCTCCGGGGTGGACCTATGGCTACACCTTC
TRBV6-5	TRBD1	few	15	TRBJ1-2	CASSYGQGAPYGYTF	TGTGCCAGCAGTTACGGACAGGGGGCCCCATATGGCTACACCTTC
TRBV6-5	TRBD1	NA	14	TRBJ2-7	CASSPRTGSYEQYF	TGTGCCAGCAGTCCACGGACAGGGTCGTACGAGCAGTACTTC
TRBV7-9	NA	NA	13	TRBJ2-1	CASSRPEGTEQFF	TGTGCCAGCAGCCGTCCGGAGGGGACTGAGCAGTTCTTC
TRBV14	NA	NA	15	TRBJ1-1	CASSQGLGGDTEAFF	TGTGCCAGCAGCCAAGGTCTGGGGGGTGACACTGAAGCTTTCTTT
TRBV7-9	TRBD2	NA	15	TRBJ2-3	CASSITGGPPDTQYF	TGTGCCAGCAGCATAACGGGGGGGCCCCCAGATACGCAGTATTTT
TRBV7-9	TRBD2	NA	15	TRBJ2-1	CASSLVSSGRDEQFF	TGTGCCAGCAGCTTAGTGTCTAGCGGGCGGGATGAGCAGTTCTTC
TRBV3-1/TRBV3-2	TRBD2	NA	15	TRBJ2-1	CASSLGTSAYNEQFF	TGTGCCAGCAGCCTCGGGACTAGCGCATACAATGAGCAGTTCTTC
TRBV10-3	NA	NA	13	TRBJ1-1	CAIVGQTNTEAFF	TGTGCCATCGTTGGACAGACGAACACTGAAGCTTTCTTT
TRBV5-1	NA	once	18	TRBJ1-6	CASSLEGQLQGYNSPLHF	TGCGCCAGCAGCTTGGAAGGACAGTTACAAGGTTATAATTCACCCCTCCACTTT
TRBV7-2	NA	NA	16	TRBJ1-4	CASSPRAWRANEKLFF	TGTGCCAGCAGCCCCCGGGCCTGGAGGGCAAATGAAAAACTGTTTTTT
TRBV19	TRBD1	NA	16	TRBJ1-2	CASSKTGDSVDYGYTF	TGTGCCAGTAGTAAAACAGGGGACTCGGTGGACTATGGCTACACCTTC
TRBV7-6	NA	NA	15	TRBJ2-7	CASSLSGQQYYEQYF	TGTGCCAGCAGCTTATCTGGACAGCAGTACTACGAGCAGTACTTC
TRBV4-3	TRBD1	once	16	TRBJ2-1	CASSQDLGTGGNEQFF	TGCGCCAGCAGCCAAGATCTTGGGACAGGGGGCAATGAGCAGTTCTTC
TRBV19	NA	NA	13	TRBJ2-1	CASSGDTSNEQFF	TGTGCCAGTAGTGGGGACACCTCCAATGAGCAGTTCTTC
TRBV5-1	NA	once	13	TRBJ1-2	CASSLGSAGGYTF	TGCGCCAGCAGCTTGGGCAGCGCGGGCGGCTACACCTTC
TRBV4-3	NA	NA	16	TRBJ2-7	CASSRGDYRVLYEQYF	TGCGCCAGCAGCCGAGGGGACTACAGGGTTCTCTACGAGCAGTACTTC
TRBV4-2	TRBD2	NA	16	TRBJ2-5	CASSPLSAGVVETQYF	TGTGCCAGCAGCCCCTTGTCAGCGGGAGTGGTAGAGACCCAGTACTTC
TRBV5-1	TRBD2	NA	18	TRBJ2-1	CASSLGAGGPSGGNEQFF	TGCGCCAGCAGCTTGGGGGCGGGAGGGCCATCAGGTGGCAATGAGCAGTTCTTC
TRBV18	NA	NA	19	TRBJ2-3	CASSGTGNRAADLTDTQYF	TGTGCCAGCTCAGGAACAGGGAACCGAGCAGCAGATCTAACAGATACGCAGTATTTT
TRBV2	TRBD2	NA	15	TRBJ2-1	CASSDGLAGYNEQFF	TGTGCCAGCAGTGACGGACTAGCGGGCTACAATGAGCAGTTCTTC
TRBV5-1	NA	NA	13	TRBJ1-6	CASSLDANSPLHF	TGCGCCAGCAGCTTGGACGCGAATTCACCCCTCCACTTT
TRBV19	TRBD1	NA	14	TRBJ2-7	CASTRSGGSYEQYF	TGTGCCAGTACTCGCTCAGGGGGCTCCTACGAGCAGTACTTC
TRBV27	TRBD1	few	17	TRBJ1-3	CASSLYPGQEPGNTIYF	TGTGCCAGCAGTTTATATCCGGGACAGGAGCCTGGAAACACCATATATTTT
TRBV27	NA	NA	16	TRBJ2-7	CASSLRPAGGTYEQYF	TGTGCCAGCAGTTTAAGACCGGCAGGTGGAACCTACGAGCAGTACTTC
TRBV6-5	TRBD1	NA	15	TRBJ1-2	CASSSSQGARDGYTF	TGTGCCAGCAGTTCCTCCCAGGGGGCGCGGGATGGCTACACCTTC
TRBV6-4	NA	NA	16	TRBJ1-1	CASSDSPDSMNTEAFF	TGTGCCAGCAGTGACTCTCCGGACAGCATGAACACTGAAGCTTTCTTT
TRBV10-3	TRBD2	NA	17	TRBJ2-7	CAIRIAGSSGGAYEQYF	TGTGCCATCAGAATAGCGGGTTCAAGCGGCGGGGCCTACGAGCAGTACTTC
TRBV7-6	TRBD1	few	16	TRBJ2-2	CASSFTGGFNTGELFF	TGTGCCAGCAGCTTCACAGGGGGCTTTAACACCGGGGAGCTGTTTTTT
TRBV6-2/TRBV6-3	TRBD2	NA	17	TRBJ2-1	CASSYPKTSGSYNEQFF	TGTGCCAGCAGTTACCCGAAGACTAGCGGGTCCTACAATGAGCAGTTCTTC
TRBV12-2	NA	few	15	TRBJ2-7	CASRPPTGQTYEQYF	TGTGCAAGTCGCCCCCCGACAGGGCAAACCTACGAGCAGTACTTC
TRBV7-6	TRBD1	few	14	TRBJ1-1	CASSGGQQNTEAFF	TGTGCCAGCAGCGGGGGACAGCAGAACACTGAAGCTTTCTTT
TRBV11-2	TRBD1	NA	17	TRBJ1-1	CASSSTRDRGWWTEAFF	TGTGCCAGCAGCTCGACCCGGGACAGGGGTTGGTGGACTGAAGCTTTCTTT
TRBV9	TRBD1	NA	15	TRBJ1-6	CASSASGQAVSPLHF	TGTGCCAGCAGCGCCTCAGGACAGGCGGTTTCACCCCTCCACTTT
TRBV2	TRBD2	NA	16	TRBJ2-6	CASRSAGGSGANVLTF	TGTGCCAGCAGATCAGCGGGGGGGTCTGGGGCCAACGTCCTGACTTTC